The clone carrying this T cell receptor beta chain was counted a few times. The entry originates in a study of T cells in Graves' hyperthyroidism and ophthalmopathy. It was RNA transcripts that yielded the amplified TCR beta CDR3 regions. The HTBI primer set drove a first-round RT-PCR of the TCR CDR3. TCRdb passed the multiplex PCR reads through MiXCR, listing each CDR3 protein once. The table lists 480,000 or so distinct CDR3 sequences, around 43% of them singletons, with 44% in the top ten. This clonotype was sampled from an adult woman with Graves' disease, either hyperthyroidism or ophthalmopathy (not recorded which). Sequenced input: peripheral blood or thyroid tissue (not recorded which).

The CDR3 region has the DNA TGTGCCAGCACCGACCCAGGCCTGCAAGAGACCCAGTACTTC. Its protein product is CASTDPGLQETQYF. The rearrangement uses TRBV6-2 or TRBV6-3 and TRBJ2-5; D is unresolved. The germline CDR1 and CDR2 sequences are MNHEY and SVGEGT. V was clipped by 7 bases and J by 2 bases, with 14 bases between them. This CDR3 has 14 residues.